The text below deals with one T cell receptor beta chain. As originally analysed: Estimation of nucleated cell counts was performed using reference gene primer amplification. Profiled with immunoSEQ multiplex PCR; TCRdb holds only in-frame clones, not every one. V and J calls and clone size are copied from that table; D and trimming were computed from the DNA. The sample gives about 78,000 clones, around 90% of which show up once; roughly 0.73% is in the top ten. There are 14 residues in the CDR3. CDR1 and CDR2 (germline): ENHRY, SYGVKD. Trimming took 6 bases from V and 2 from J; bases not matched to a gene: 4. This entry comes from a study of blood T cell repertoires in COVID-19. Looking at the study overall: Acute-phase and convalescent COVID-19 samples originated in the United States, Italy and Spain. PBMCs, B-cell-depleted T cells, or T cells provided the cDNA or gDNA that made up the material.

The clonotype was recovered from an elderly woman with acute or convalescent COVID-19. Sequencing was performed on peripheral blood. J is TRBJ1-5 and V is TRBV10-3, with 7 bases fitting TRBD1. The CDR3 DNA sequence: TGTGCCATCAGACAGGGGTCGGGCAATCAGCCCCAGCATTTT. It translates to CAIRQGSGNQPQHF.